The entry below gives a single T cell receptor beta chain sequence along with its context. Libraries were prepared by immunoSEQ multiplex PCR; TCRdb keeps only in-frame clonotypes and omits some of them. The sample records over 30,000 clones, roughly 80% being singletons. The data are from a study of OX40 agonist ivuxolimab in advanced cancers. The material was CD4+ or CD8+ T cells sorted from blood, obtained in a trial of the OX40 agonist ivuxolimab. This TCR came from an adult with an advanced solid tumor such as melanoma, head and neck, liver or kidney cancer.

For the CDR3, the DNA is TGTGCCAGCAGTCCACTTTGGTCTGGAAACACCATATATTTT. As protein: CASSPLWSGNTIYF. V and J are TRBV6-1 and TRBJ1-3; the D is unclear. Trimming cost V 5 bases and J 1 base, with 9 bases left between them. The CDR3 spans 14 residues. The germline V gene has CDR1 MNHNS and CDR2 SASEGT.